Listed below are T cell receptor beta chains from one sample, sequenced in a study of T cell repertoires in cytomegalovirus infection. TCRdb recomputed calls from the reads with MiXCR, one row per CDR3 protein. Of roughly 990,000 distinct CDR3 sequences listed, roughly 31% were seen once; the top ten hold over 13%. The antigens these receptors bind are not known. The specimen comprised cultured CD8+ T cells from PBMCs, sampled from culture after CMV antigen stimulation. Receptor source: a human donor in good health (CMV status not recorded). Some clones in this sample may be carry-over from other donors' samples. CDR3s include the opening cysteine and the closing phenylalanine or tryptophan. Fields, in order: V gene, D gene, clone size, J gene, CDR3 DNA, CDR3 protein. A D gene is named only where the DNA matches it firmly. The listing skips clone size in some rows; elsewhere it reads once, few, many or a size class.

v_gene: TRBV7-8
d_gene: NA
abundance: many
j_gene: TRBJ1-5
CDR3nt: TGTGCCAGCAGCCTCTCAACGAATCAGCCCCAGCATTTT
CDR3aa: CASSLSTNQPQHF

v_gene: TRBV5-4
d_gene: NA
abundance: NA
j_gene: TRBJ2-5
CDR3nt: TGTGCCAGCAGCCACCGGGCCGCGTACCAAGAGACCCAGTACTTC
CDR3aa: CASSHRAAYQETQYF

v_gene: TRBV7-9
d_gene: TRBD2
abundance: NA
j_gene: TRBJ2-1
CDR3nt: TGTGCCATTGGGACTAGCGTATACAATGAGCAGTTCTTC
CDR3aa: CAIGTSVYNEQFF

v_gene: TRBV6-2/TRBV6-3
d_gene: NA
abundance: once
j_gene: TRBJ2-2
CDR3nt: TGTGCCAGCAGTTACTCGAGGCGGGGGCCGAACACCGGGGAGCTGTTTTTT
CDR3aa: CASSYSRRGPNTGELFF

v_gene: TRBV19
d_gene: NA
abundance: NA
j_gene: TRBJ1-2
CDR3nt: TGTGCCAGTAGTATAGAGGTCCAGGGAAGGCTCTATGGCTACACCTTC
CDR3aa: CASSIEVQGRLYGYTF

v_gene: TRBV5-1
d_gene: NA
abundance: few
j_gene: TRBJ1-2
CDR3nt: TGCGCCAGCAGCTCGACGAAACTGGGAAGCTATGGCTACACCTTC
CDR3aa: CASSSTKLGSYGYTF

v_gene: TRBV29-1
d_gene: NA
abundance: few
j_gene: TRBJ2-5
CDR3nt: TGCAGCGCAACAGTACTTCAGACCCAGTACTTC
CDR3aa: CSATVLQTQYF

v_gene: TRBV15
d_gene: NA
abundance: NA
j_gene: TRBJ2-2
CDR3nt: TGTGCCACCAGCAGCAGGGACGGGGAGCTGTTTTTT
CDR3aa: CATSSRDGELFF

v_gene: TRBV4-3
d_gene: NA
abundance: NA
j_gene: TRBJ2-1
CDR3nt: TGCGCCAGCAGCCAAATCGTGCTAGCGCCCCACAATGAGCAGTTCTTC
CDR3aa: CASSQIVLAPHNEQFF

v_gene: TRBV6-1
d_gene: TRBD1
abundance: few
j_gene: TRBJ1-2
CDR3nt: TGTGCCAGCATGACCTCAGGGGGCTACTATGGCTACACCTTC
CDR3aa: CASMTSGGYYGYTF

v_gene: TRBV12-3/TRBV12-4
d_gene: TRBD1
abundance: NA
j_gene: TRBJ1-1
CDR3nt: TGTGCCAGCAGACTGGACAGGGGCCTCGAAGCTTTCTTT
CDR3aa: CASRLDRGLEAFF

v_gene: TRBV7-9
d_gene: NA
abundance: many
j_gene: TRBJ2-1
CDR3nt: TGTGCCAGCAGCCCGGGTGGAGAGCAGTTCTTC
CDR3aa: CASSPGGEQFF

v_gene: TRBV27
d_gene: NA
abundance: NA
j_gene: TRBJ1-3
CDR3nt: TGTGCCAGCAGTCGCGGCTATCTAGAAAACACCATATATTTT
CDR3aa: CASSRGYLENTIYF

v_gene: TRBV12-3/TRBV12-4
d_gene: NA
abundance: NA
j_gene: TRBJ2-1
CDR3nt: TGTGCCAGCAGTTTAGATCGGGGGATGAATGAGCAGTTCTTC
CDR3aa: CASSLDRGMNEQFF

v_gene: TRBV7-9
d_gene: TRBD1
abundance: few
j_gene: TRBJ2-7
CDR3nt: TGTGCCACAAACTTTACAGGGGAAGGCTCCTACGAGCAGTACTTC
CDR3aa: CATNFTGEGSYEQYF

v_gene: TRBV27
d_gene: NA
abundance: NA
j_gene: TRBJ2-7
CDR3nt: TGTGCCAGCAGCTCCATTGCCCGCTCCTACGAGCAGTACTTC
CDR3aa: CASSSIARSYEQYF

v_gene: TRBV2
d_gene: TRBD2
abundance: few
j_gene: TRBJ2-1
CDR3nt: TGTGCCAGCAGTGATTCGTTAGCGGGGGGGCCTAGCAATGAGCAGTTCTTC
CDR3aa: CASSDSLAGGPSNEQFF

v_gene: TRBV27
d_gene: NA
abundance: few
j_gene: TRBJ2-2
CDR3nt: TGTGCCAGCAGTTTTCGGGACTCTCTCGGGCGGGAGCTGTTTTTT
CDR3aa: CASSFRDSLGRELFF

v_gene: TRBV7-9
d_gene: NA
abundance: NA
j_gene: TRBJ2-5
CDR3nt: TGTGCCAGCAGCTTAGAGAGGGGGTCCCACTGGACCCAGTACTTC
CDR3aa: CASSLERGSHWTQYF

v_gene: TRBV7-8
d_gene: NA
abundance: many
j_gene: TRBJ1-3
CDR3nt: TGTGCCAGCAGCTTCTCGGGAGGTGGAAACACCATATATTTT
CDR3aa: CASSFSGGGNTIYF

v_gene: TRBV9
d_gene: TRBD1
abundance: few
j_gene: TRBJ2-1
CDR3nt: TGTGCCAGCAGCGGACCTGGACAGGGGCCCTATTCCAAAGGCAATGAGCAGTTCTTC
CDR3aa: CASSGPGQGPYSKGNEQFF

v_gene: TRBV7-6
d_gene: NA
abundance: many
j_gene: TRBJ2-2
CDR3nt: TGTGCCAGCAGCTTAGACCTTCGGGGATGGGCCGGGGAGCTGTTTTTT
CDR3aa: CASSLDLRGWAGELFF

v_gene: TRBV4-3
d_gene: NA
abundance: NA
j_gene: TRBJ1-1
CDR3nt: TGCGCCAGCAGCCAAGAATCCTCGGGACGGGGAAAAGCTGAAGCTTTCTTT
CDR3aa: CASSQESSGRGKAEAFF